The 21 T cell receptor beta chains listed next were all sequenced from one sample in a study of shared clonotypes between healthy human individuals (dated by TCRdb to 2018 to 2021). Library preparation used the immunoSEQ multiplex PCR assay. Sourced from immuneACCESS, this table was stored by TCRdb with only in-frame sequences that have V and J called. A share of the clones is absent; for the studies checked, an unresolved V gene accounts for under half, and the remainder has no known explanation. The sample records around 2.1 million clones, around 93% of which are singletons. Of the sample, approximately 1.7% is held by the ten largest clones. CD8 naive samples consisted of CD45RO-negative cells that were positively selected for CCR7, yielding a CD45RA+CCR7+ population without TemRA cells. The specimen was naive CD8+ T cells from PBMCs. Interpreted using the paper, the cell subset or site label stands for: CD45RA+CCR7+. Receptors were obtained from a man aged 18 to 29 in good health. Some clones in this sample may be carry-over from other donors' samples.

Only a few counts were recorded for this clone. The V call is TRBV19, the J call TRBJ2-1, with 8 bases that match TRBD1. In germline, CDR1 is LNHDA, CDR2 SQIVND (reference sequence). V shed 4 bases, J shed 7 bases, and the junction held 12 bases outside the gene matches. The length of the CDR3 is 16 residues. The CDR3 DNA reads as TGTGCCAGTAGTACGGTGACAGGGGTCGGGTGGAATGAGCAGTTCTTC. This gives the protein CASSTVTGVGWNEQFF.

The gene calls are TRBV11-2 and TRBJ2-1, with TRBD2 matching over 12 bases. Germline V gene data show CDR1 as SGHAT and CDR2 as FQNNGV. This CDR3 has 15 amino acids. V dropped 4 bases and J dropped 9; count of bases not matched to a gene: 7. The CDR3 reads CASSSLASGRVEQFF. The CDR3 DNA reads TGTGCCAGCAGCTCCCTGGCTAGCGGGAGGGTTGAGCAGTTCTTC. The full variable domain, with the rest looked up from reference TRBV11-2 and TRBJ2-1, is EAGVAQSPRYKIIEKRQSVAFWCNPISGHATLYWYQQILGQGPKLLIQFQNNGVVDDSQLPKDRFSAERLKGVDSTLKIQPAKLEDSAVYLCASSSLASGRVEQFFGPGTRLTVL.

As concerns this clone: The same CDR3 arises from other DNA sequences in this sample as well. V is TRBV2 and J is TRBJ2-7; weak D call: TRBD2 (5 bases). V was clipped by 3 bases and J by 4 bases, with 7 bases between them. From germline, CDR1 is SNHLY and CDR2 FYNNEI. The CDR3 is made up of 12 amino acids. The CDR3: CASSERGYEQYF. CDR3 nucleotides: TGTGCCAGCAGTGAGAGAGGGTACGAGCAGTACTTC.

The chain is built from TRBV6-1 and TRBJ2-5; the match to TRBD2 covers 12 bases. This CDR3 spans 16 amino acids. Germline assignment: CDR1 MNHNS and CDR2 SASEGT. V gave up 4 bases and J gave up 5 bases; unmatched junction bases: 8. Written as DNA, the CDR3 is TGTGCCAGCAGTGGCCTACGACTAGCGGGAGCGGAGACCCAGTACTTC. This gives the protein CASSGLRLAGAETQYF.

The rearrangement links TRBV5-1 to TRBJ1-4; D is unclear. Trimming removed 1 base from V and 7 bases from J, with 17 bases in between. This CDR3 spans 16 amino acids. The germline V gene has CDR1 SGHRS and CDR2 YFSETQ. CDR3 amino acids: CASSLWPGKDGEKLFF. CDR3 coding DNA: TGCGCCAGCAGCTTGTGGCCAGGCAAGGACGGTGAAAAACTGTTTTTT.

This chain links TRBV7-9 with TRBJ2-2; 7 bases line up with TRBD1. This CDR3 comprises 16 residues. Germline V gives CDR1 SEHNR, CDR2 FQNEAQ (reference sequence). J was trimmed by 8 bases and V by 5 bases; bases with no gene match: 14. CDR3 nucleotides: TGTGCCAGCAGCCTCCGGACAGGCCCAACAGGTGGGGAGCTGTTTTTT. Encoded protein: CASSLRTGPTGGELFF.

The CDR3: CASSLEGGSYEQYF. As DNA, the CDR3 is TGTGCCAGCAGCTTAGAAGGCGGTTCCTACGAGCAGTACTTC. V is TRBV11-1 and J is TRBJ2-7; no clear D. Germline lookup yields CDR1 SGHAT and CDR2 FQDESV (reference sequence). V was clipped by 1 base and J by 1 base, with 8 bases between them. The CDR3 contains 14 residues.

V is TRBV6-5 and J is TRBJ2-7; D is ambiguous. Trimming cost V 4 bases and J 5 bases, with 9 bases left between them. The germline V gene encodes CDR1 MNHEY and CDR2 SVGAGI. The CDR3 extends over 12 amino acids. Here the CDR3 reads CASSFAGNEQYF. The CDR3 DNA is TGTGCCAGCAGTTTTGCAGGAAACGAGCAGTACTTC.

The chain links TRBV2 to TRBJ2-4; D tentatively reads TRBD1 or TRBD2 (5 bases each). This CDR3 spans 19 amino acids. From germline, CDR1 is SNHLY and CDR2 FYNNEI. V lost 2 bases to trimming and J lost 1 base, with 21 bases between them. The CDR3 region is CASSEPKEAVEGAKNIQYF. The CDR3 bases are TGTGCCAGCAGTGAACCGAAAGAGGCAGTAGAGGGGGCCAAAAACATTCAGTACTTC.

V usage is TRBV11-2 and J usage is TRBJ2-7, with 9 nucleotides matching TRBD2. Germline assignment: CDR1 SGHAT and CDR2 FQNNGV. The CDR3 has 17 amino acids. V dropped 3 bases and J dropped 3; count of bases not matched to a gene: 12. CDR3 sequence (DNA): TGTGCCAGCAGCTTTGGGCTAAGACTAGCGGAATACTACGAGCAGTACTTC. It specifies CASSFGLRLAEYYEQYF. The full variable domain, with the rest looked up from reference TRBV11-2 and TRBJ2-7, is EAGVAQSPRYKIIEKRQSVAFWCNPISGHATLYWYQQILGQGPKLLIQFQNNGVVDDSQLPKDRFSAERLKGVDSTLKIQPAKLEDSAVYLCASSFGLRLAEYYEQYFGPGTRLTVT.

The chain recombines TRBV27 with TRBJ2-2; tentatively, D is TRBD1 (6 bases). Germline V gene sequence: CDR1 MNHEY, CDR2 SMNVEV (reference sequence). The CDR3 runs to 15 residues. Trimming stripped 6 bases from V and 0 bases from J, with 11 bases between. CDR3 sequence: CASRLNRANTGELFF. The CDR3 DNA reads as TGTGCCAGCAGGCTAAACAGGGCGAACACCGGGGAGCTGTTTTTT.

V and J are TRBV11-2 and TRBJ1-1, with a tentative D call TRBD1 (6 bases). V lost 2 bases, J lost 10 bases, and 26 bases lay in between. The CDR3 is 17 amino acids. The germline V gene has CDR1 SGHAT and CDR2 FQNNGV. CDR3 coding DNA: TGTGCCAGCAGCTTAATCAACCGGGACACCTCCCTGGATGCAGCTTTCTTT. Protein: CASSLINRDTSLDAAFF.

For this clone: The sample contains more than one DNA sequence encoding this CDR3. This sequence joins TRBV29-1 and TRBJ2-1; 9 positions agree with TRBD1. From germline, CDR1 is SQVTM and CDR2 ANQGSEA. The ends lost 6 bases at V and 4 bases at J; junction bases unmatched: 7. The CDR3 runs to 14 residues. The CDR3 spells CSVAGTGSYNEQFF. CDR3 DNA sequence: TGCAGCGTAGCCGGGACAGGGTCGTACAATGAGCAGTTCTTC.

The chain couples TRBV11-2 to TRBJ2-1; 10 nucleotides line up with TRBD2. Germline V CDR1 and CDR2: SGHAT, FQNNGV. V shed 0 bases, J shed 7 bases, and the junction held 3 bases outside the gene matches. This CDR3 has 15 residues. CDR3 loop: CASSLDAAGGNEQFF. The DNA of the CDR3 is TGTGCCAGCAGCTTAGATGCAGCGGGAGGGAATGAGCAGTTCTTC.

V is TRBV27 and J is TRBJ1-1; 7 nucleotides line up with TRBD1. CDR1 MNHEY and CDR2 SMNVEV come from the germline V gene (reference sequence). This CDR3 region has 14 residues. The V gene end was trimmed by 4 bases and the J gene end by 1 base; junction bases not matched to a gene: 3. CDR3 nucleotides: TGTGCCAGCAGTTGGGACAGATCGAACACTGAAGCTTTCTTT. It specifies CASSWDRSNTEAFF.

CDR3 in DNA: TGTGCCAGCAGCCCTCCGCGGCTGTACGAGCAGTACTTC. This translates into CASSPPRLYEQYF. The chain is built from TRBV7-9 and TRBJ2-7; D unclear. The CDR3 runs 13 residues. From germline, CDR1 is SEHNR and CDR2 FQNEAQ (reference sequence). Trimming shortened V by 5 bases and J by 4 bases, and 12 bases separated the two germline ends.

The chain recombines TRBV7-9 with TRBJ2-3, with D perhaps TRBD1 (6 bases). Germline V lookup: CDR1 SEHNR, CDR2 FQNEAQ (reference sequence). The V gene lost 5 bases and the J gene lost 0 bases, with 12 bases spanning the gap. This CDR3 region has 15 residues. The CDR3, as DNA: TGTGCCAGCAGCCCGCGGACAGAGAGCACAGATACGCAGTATTTT. It is translated as CASSPRTESTDTQYF.

The chain couples TRBV30 to TRBJ2-3, with TRBD2 matching 9 bases. The CDR3 totals 16 residues. V shed 3 bases, J shed 6 bases, and the junction held 13 bases outside the gene matches. Per the germline V gene, CDR1 is GTSNPN and CDR2 is SVGIG (reference sequence). The CDR3 loop is CAWSSDWAGGFDTQYF. For the CDR3, the DNA is TGTGCCTGGAGCTCTGATTGGGCGGGAGGGTTCGATACGCAGTATTTT. Complete variable domain (other parts from reference TRBV30 and TRBJ2-3): SQTIHQWPATLVQPVGSPLSLECTVEGTSNPNLYWYRQAAGRGLQLLFYSVGIGQISSEVPQNLSASRPQDRQFILSSKKLLLSDSGFYLCAWSSDWAGGFDTQYFGPGTRLTVL.

CDR3 bases: TGTGCCAGCAGTTTAGTCGCGGGAGACCCCAATGAGCAGTTCTTC. As protein: CASSLVAGDPNEQFF. The rearrangement joins TRBV27 to TRBJ2-1; 7 nucleotides align to TRBD2. This CDR3 comprises 15 residues. Germline assignment: CDR1 MNHEY and CDR2 SMNVEV (reference sequence). The V segment lost 2 bases and the J segment 6 bases; nucleotides outside the gene matches: 7.

The chain couples TRBV6-6 to TRBJ1-6, with D hard to call. Germline lookup yields CDR1 MNHNY and CDR2 SVGAGI (reference sequence). The V end lost 2 bases, the J end lost 7 bases, and 9 bases lay between the germline ends. This CDR3 spans 14 amino acids. In DNA form, the CDR3 reads TGTGCCAGCAGTTACCTCCGCGTAAATTCACCCCTCCACTTT. Protein product: CASSYLRVNSPLHF.

The chain uses TRBV4-2 and TRBJ2-7; possibly TRBD1 or TRBD2 for D (5 bases each). CDR3 length: 14 residues. Per the germline V gene, CDR1 is LGHNA and CDR2 is YNFKEQ. Trimming removed 0 bases at V and 5 bases at J, with 11 bases between. The CDR3 loop reads CASSQDRRGHEQYF. In DNA form, the CDR3 reads TGTGCCAGCAGCCAAGATCGACGGGGACACGAGCAGTACTTC.